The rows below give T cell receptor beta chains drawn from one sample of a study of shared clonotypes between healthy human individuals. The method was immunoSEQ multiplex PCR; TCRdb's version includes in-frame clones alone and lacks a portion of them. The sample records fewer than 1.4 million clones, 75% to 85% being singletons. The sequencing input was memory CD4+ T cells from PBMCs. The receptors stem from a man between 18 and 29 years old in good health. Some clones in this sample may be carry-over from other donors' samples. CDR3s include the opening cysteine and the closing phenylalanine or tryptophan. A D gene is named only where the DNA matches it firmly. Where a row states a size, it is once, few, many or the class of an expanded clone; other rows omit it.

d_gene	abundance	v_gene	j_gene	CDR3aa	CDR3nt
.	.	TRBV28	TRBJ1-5	CASSLYREISNQPQHF	TGTGCCAGCAGTCTGTACAGGGAGATTAGCAATCAGCCCCAGCATTTT
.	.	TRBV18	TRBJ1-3	CASSQSGAVSGNTIHF	TGTGCCAGCTCCCAGTCAGGGGCCGTCTCTGGAAACACCATACATTTT
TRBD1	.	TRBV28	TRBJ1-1	CASRSTGQENPTGEAFF	TGTGCCAGCAGGTCGACGGGACAGGAAAACCCAACCGGTGAAGCTTTCTTT
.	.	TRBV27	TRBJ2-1	CASSPTPSYYNEQFF	TGTGCCAGCAGTCCGACTCCATCGTACTACAATGAGCAGTTCTTC
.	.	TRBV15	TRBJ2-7	CATSRDRASAPYEQYF	TGTGCCACCAGCAGAGATCGGGCTAGCGCACCCTACGAGCAGTACTTC
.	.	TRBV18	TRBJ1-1	CASSPPTPNTEAFF	TGTGCCAGCTCACCACCGACACCGAACACTGAAGCTTTCTTT
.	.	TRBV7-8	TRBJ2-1	CASSLVEPQFF	TGTGCCAGCAGCTTAGTAGAGCCCCAGTTCTTC
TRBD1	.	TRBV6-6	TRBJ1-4	CASRLTGLNEKLFF	TGTGCCAGCAGACTGACAGGGCTTAATGAAAAACTGTTTTTT
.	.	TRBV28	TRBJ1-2	CASSVSTGSYGYTF	TGTGCCAGCAGTGTGAGTACAGGGTCCTATGGCTACACCTTC
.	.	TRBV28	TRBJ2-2	CASSLEQLNTGELFF	TGTGCCAGCAGTTTAGAACAGCTGAACACCGGGGAGCTGTTTTTT
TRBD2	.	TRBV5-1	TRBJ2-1	CASRPLAGKYNEQFF	TGCGCCAGCAGGCCACTAGCGGGAAAGTACAATGAGCAGTTCTTC
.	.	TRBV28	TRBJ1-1	CASSTPGRFMNTEAFF	TGTGCCAGCAGTACCCCGGGACGGTTTATGAACACTGAAGCTTTCTTT
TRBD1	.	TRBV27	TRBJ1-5	CASRSDRDSNQPQHF	TGTGCCAGCAGATCGGACAGGGATAGCAATCAGCCCCAGCATTTT
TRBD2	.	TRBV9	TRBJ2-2	CASSVDLGLATGELFF	TGTGCCAGCAGCGTAGACCTGGGACTAGCGACCGGGGAGCTGTTTTTT
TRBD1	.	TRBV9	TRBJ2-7	CASSVEGTGDFGLYF	TGTGCCAGCAGCGTAGAAGGGACAGGGGATTTCGGGTTGTACTTC
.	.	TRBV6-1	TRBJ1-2	CASSARQAYGYTF	TGTGCCAGCAGTGCTCGACAGGCCTATGGCTACACCTTC
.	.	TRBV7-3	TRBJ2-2	CASSLSPRATGELFF	TGTGCCAGCAGCTTAAGTCCCCGAGCCACCGGGGAGCTGTTTTTT
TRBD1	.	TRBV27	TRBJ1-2	CASSFRTGDRYTF	TGTGCCAGCAGTTTCCGGACAGGGGACAGGTACACCTTC
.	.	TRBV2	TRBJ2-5	CASSPTGTLAVTQYF	TGTGCCAGCAGTCCTACCGGGACTTTAGCCGTGACCCAGTACTTC
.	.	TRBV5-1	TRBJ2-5	CASSSPGLADNQETQYF	TGCGCCAGCAGCTCCCCCGGGCTAGCAGACAATCAAGAGACCCAGTACTTC
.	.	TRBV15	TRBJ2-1	CATSRQSNEQFF	TGTGCCACCAGCAGACAAAGCAATGAGCAGTTCTTC
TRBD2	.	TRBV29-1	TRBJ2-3	CSVAGRGTDTQYF	TGCAGCGTCGCCGGGAGGGGGACAGATACGCAGTATTTT
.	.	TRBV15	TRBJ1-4	CATSRALNEKLFF	TGTGCCACCAGCAGGGCTTTGAATGAAAAACTGTTTTTT
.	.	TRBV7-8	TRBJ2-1	CASSAQGWGYNEQFF	TGTGCCAGCAGCGCGCAGGGATGGGGCTACAATGAGCAGTTCTTC
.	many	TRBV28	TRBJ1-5	CASSERAGNQPQHF	TGTGCCAGCAGCGAAAGGGCCGGCAATCAGCCCCAGCATTTT
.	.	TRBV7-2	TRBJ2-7	CASSLVTGHSYEQYF	TGTGCCAGCAGCTTAGTGACAGGCCACTCCTACGAGCAGTACTTC
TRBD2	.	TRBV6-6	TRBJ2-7	CASRREGLYEQYF	TGTGCCAGCAGAAGGGAGGGGCTGTACGAGCAGTACTTC
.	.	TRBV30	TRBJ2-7	CAWSATTDSGAYF	TGTGCCTGGAGTGCAACTACGGACAGCGGGGCGTACTTC
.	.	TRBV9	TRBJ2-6	CASSAGLAYSGANVLTF	TGTGCCAGCAGCGCCGGACTCGCCTACTCTGGGGCCAACGTCCTGACTTTC
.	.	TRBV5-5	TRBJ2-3	CASSLLADSALDTQYF	TGTGCCAGCAGCTTATTAGCTGATTCTGCTTTGGATACGCAGTATTTT
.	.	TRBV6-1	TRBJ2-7	CASSAPRRAEQYF	TGTGCCAGCAGTGCACCTCGTCGGGCCGAGCAGTACTTC
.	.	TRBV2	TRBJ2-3	CASSRRTDTQYF	TGTGCCAGCAGTAGACGCACAGATACGCAGTATTTT
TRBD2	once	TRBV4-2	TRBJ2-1	CASSQDLLAGGNEQFF	TGTGCCAGCAGCCAAGATTTACTAGCGGGAGGGAATGAGCAGTTCTTC
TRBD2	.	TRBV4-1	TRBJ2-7	CASSQAPSGRVYEQYF	TGCGCCAGCAGCCAAGCGCCTAGCGGGAGGGTATACGAGCAGTACTTC
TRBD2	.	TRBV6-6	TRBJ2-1	CASRGLGKKNEQFF	TGTGCCAGCAGGGGACTAGGAAAGAAAAATGAGCAGTTCTTC
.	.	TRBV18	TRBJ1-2	CASSQGRVGNYGYTF	TGTGCCAGCTCGCAGGGGAGAGTCGGTAACTATGGCTACACCTTC
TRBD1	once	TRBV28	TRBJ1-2	CASSTNPGQGYYGYTF	TGTGCCAGCAGTACTAATCCGGGACAGGGATACTATGGCTACACCTTC
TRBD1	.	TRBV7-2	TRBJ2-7	CASSPQTGSEQYF	TGTGCCAGCAGCCCACAGACAGGGAGCGAGCAGTACTTC
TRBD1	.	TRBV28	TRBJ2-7	CASTDRPYEQYF	TGTGCCAGCACGGACAGGCCGTACGAGCAGTACTTC
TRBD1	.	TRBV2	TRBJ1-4	CASRTGLYEKLFF	TGTGCCAGCCGGACAGGGTTATACGAAAAACTGTTTTTT
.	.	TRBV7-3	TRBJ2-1	CASSLEVGAHNEQFF	TGTGCCAGCAGCTTAGAAGTCGGGGCCCACAATGAGCAGTTCTTC
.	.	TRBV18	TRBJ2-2	CASSPGVRAGELFF	TGTGCCAGCTCACCGGGGGTTAGAGCCGGGGAGCTGTTTTTT
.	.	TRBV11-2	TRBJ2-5	CASSFTGQETQYF	TGTGCCAGCAGCTTTACAGGCCAAGAGACCCAGTACTTC
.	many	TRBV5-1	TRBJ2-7	CASSPLSSYEQYF	TGCGCCAGCAGCCCCTTAAGCTCCTACGAGCAGTACTTC
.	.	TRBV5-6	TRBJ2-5	CASSSQVSQETQYF	TGTGCCAGCAGCTCTCAGGTTTCCCAAGAGACCCAGTACTTC
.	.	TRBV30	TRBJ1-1	CAWSVSNTEAFF	TGTGCCTGGAGTGTGTCGAACACTGAAGCTTTCTTT
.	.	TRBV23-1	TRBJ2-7	CASGPWFHEQYF	TGCGCCAGCGGACCCTGGTTTCACGAGCAGTACTTC
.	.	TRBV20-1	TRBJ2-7	CSGGGSNEQYF	TGCAGTGGAGGAGGTTCAAACGAGCAGTACTTC
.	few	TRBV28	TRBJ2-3	CATALSMDTQYF	TGTGCCACGGCCCTATCGATGGATACGCAGTATTTT
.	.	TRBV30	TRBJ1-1	CAWSISDGGTEAFF	TGTGCCTGGAGTATCTCGGACGGCGGCACTGAAGCTTTCTTT
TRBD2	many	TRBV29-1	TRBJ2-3	CSVEGFPGGYTDTQYF	TGCAGCGTTGAAGGGTTTCCGGGAGGCTACACAGATACGCAGTATTTT
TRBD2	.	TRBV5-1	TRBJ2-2	CASSLIAGPNTGELFF	TGCGCCAGCAGCTTGATAGCGGGACCGAACACCGGGGAGCTGTTTTTT